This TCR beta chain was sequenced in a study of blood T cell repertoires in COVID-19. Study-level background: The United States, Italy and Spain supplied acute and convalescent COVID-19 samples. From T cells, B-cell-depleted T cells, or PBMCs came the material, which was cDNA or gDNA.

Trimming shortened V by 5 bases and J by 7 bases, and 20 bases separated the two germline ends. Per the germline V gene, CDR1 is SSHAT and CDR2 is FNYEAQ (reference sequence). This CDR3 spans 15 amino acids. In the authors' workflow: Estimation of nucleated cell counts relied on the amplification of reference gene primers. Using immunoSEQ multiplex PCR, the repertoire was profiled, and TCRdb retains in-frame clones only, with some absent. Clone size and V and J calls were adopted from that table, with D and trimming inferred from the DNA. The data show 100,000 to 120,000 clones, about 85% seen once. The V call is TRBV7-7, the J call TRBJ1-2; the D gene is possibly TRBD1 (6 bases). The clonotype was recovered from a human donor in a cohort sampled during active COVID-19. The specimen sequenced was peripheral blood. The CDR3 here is CASSPLRGGESGYTF. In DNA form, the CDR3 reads TGTGCCAGCAGCCCTCTTCGGGGGGGCGAGAGTGGCTACACCTTC.